These T cell receptor beta chains were read from a single sample in a study of blood T cell repertoires in COVID-19. Sequencing used immunoSEQ multiplex PCR; TCRdb keeps in-frame clones, though not all of them. The sample holds some 220,000 clones; 65% to 90% are singletons and the top ten take approximately 2.3%. Sequences were obtained from peripheral blood. Every receptor here comes from a woman in her 70s with COVID-19, enrolled during active disease. CDR3s include the opening cysteine and the closing phenylalanine or tryptophan. The D gene is left open where the match is weak. Rows may omit the clone size; those that give it use once, few, many or a size class.

v_call: TRBV10-3; d_call: NA; j_call: TRBJ2-7; cdr3_length: 14; clone_size: NA; cdr3_aa: CAISGRRDAYEQYF; cdr3_nt: TGTGCCATCAGTGGAAGGAGAGACGCCTACGAGCAGTACTTC
v_call: TRBV7-3; d_call: NA; j_call: TRBJ2-5; cdr3_length: 16; clone_size: NA; cdr3_aa: CASSLNPAVNQETQYF; cdr3_nt: TGTGCCAGCAGCTTAAATCCGGCGGTTAACCAAGAGACCCAGTACTTC
v_call: TRBV11-2; d_call: NA; j_call: TRBJ2-3; cdr3_length: 11; clone_size: NA; cdr3_aa: CASSLSSTQYF; cdr3_nt: TGTGCCAGCAGCCTGTCTTCTACGCAGTATTTT
v_call: TRBV15; d_call: NA; j_call: TRBJ1-5; cdr3_length: 12; clone_size: NA; cdr3_aa: CATSRDQQPQHF; cdr3_nt: TGTGCCACCAGCAGAGATCAGCAGCCCCAGCATTTT
v_call: TRBV11-3; d_call: TRBD1; j_call: TRBJ2-3; cdr3_length: 14; clone_size: NA; cdr3_aa: CASSSGGRTDTQYF; cdr3_nt: TGTGCCAGCAGCTCAGGGGGAAGGACAGATACGCAGTATTTT
v_call: TRBV5-5; d_call: NA; j_call: TRBJ1-2; cdr3_length: 15; clone_size: NA; cdr3_aa: CASSLRFQAPYGYTF; cdr3_nt: TGTGCCAGCAGCTTGAGGTTCCAGGCTCCCTACGGCTACACCTTC
v_call: TRBV6-1; d_call: TRBD2; j_call: TRBJ2-7; cdr3_length: 14; clone_size: NA; cdr3_aa: CASSVAGGPDEQYF; cdr3_nt: TGTGCCAGCAGTGTAGCGGGAGGGCCGGATGAGCAGTACTTC
v_call: TRBV6-5; d_call: NA; j_call: TRBJ1-1; cdr3_length: 14; clone_size: NA; cdr3_aa: CASSPGGANTEAFF; cdr3_nt: TGTGCCAGCAGCCCCGGGGGGGCGAACACTGAAGCTTTCTTT
v_call: TRBV2; d_call: NA; j_call: TRBJ1-2; cdr3_length: 12; clone_size: NA; cdr3_aa: CASSERGLGYTF; cdr3_nt: TGTGCCAGCAGTGAGCGGGGTTTAGGCTACACCTTC
v_call: TRBV7-2; d_call: TRBD1; j_call: TRBJ1-2; cdr3_length: 14; clone_size: NA; cdr3_aa: CASSSGQPNYGYTF; cdr3_nt: TGTGCCAGCAGCTCGGGACAGCCTAACTATGGCTACACCTTC
v_call: TRBV10-3; d_call: TRBD1; j_call: TRBJ2-7; cdr3_length: 16; clone_size: NA; cdr3_aa: CAISESGDREAYEQYF; cdr3_nt: TGTGCCATCAGTGAGTCTGGGGACAGGGAGGCCTACGAGCAGTACTTC
v_call: TRBV7-2; d_call: NA; j_call: TRBJ2-1; cdr3_length: 15; clone_size: NA; cdr3_aa: CASSLGGQGYNEQFF; cdr3_nt: TGTGCCAGCAGCTTAGGTGGGCAGGGGTACAATGAGCAGTTCTTC
v_call: TRBV4-3; d_call: TRBD2; j_call: TRBJ2-4; cdr3_length: 19; clone_size: few; cdr3_aa: CASSRTLLAGGQGKNIQYF; cdr3_nt: TGCGCCAGCAGCCGCACTCTCCTAGCGGGAGGGCAGGGCAAAAACATTCAGTACTTC
v_call: TRBV30; d_call: TRBD1; j_call: TRBJ2-6; cdr3_length: 18; clone_size: NA; cdr3_aa: CAWIRMVTGTQGANVLTF; cdr3_nt: TGTGCCTGGATCAGGATGGTGACAGGGACGCAGGGGGCCAACGTCCTGACTTTC
v_call: TRBV15; d_call: NA; j_call: TRBJ1-3; cdr3_length: 15; clone_size: few; cdr3_aa: CATSRERYSGNTIYF; cdr3_nt: TGTGCCACCAGCAGAGAGCGCTACTCTGGAAACACCATATATTTT
v_call: TRBV6-6; d_call: NA; j_call: TRBJ2-5; cdr3_length: 16; clone_size: NA; cdr3_aa: CASLISLDQAEETQYF; cdr3_nt: TGTGCCAGCTTAATTTCCTTGGATCAGGCAGAAGAGACCCAGTACTTC
v_call: TRBV7-9; d_call: TRBD1; j_call: TRBJ1-6; cdr3_length: 14; clone_size: NA; cdr3_aa: CASSPGQGVSPLHF; cdr3_nt: TGTGCCAGCAGCCCCGGACAGGGTGTGTCACCCCTCCACTTT
v_call: TRBV11-2; d_call: NA; j_call: TRBJ2-2; cdr3_length: 15; clone_size: NA; cdr3_aa: CASSLLAMATGELFF; cdr3_nt: TGTGCCAGCAGCTTACTAGCGATGGCCACCGGGGAGCTGTTTTTT
v_call: TRBV2; d_call: TRBD1; j_call: TRBJ1-5; cdr3_length: 14; clone_size: NA; cdr3_aa: CASSAGGSNQPQHF; cdr3_nt: TGTGCCAGCAGCGCAGGGGGTAGCAATCAGCCCCAGCATTTT
v_call: TRBV10-1; d_call: NA; j_call: TRBJ2-1; cdr3_length: 14; clone_size: NA; cdr3_aa: CASSMGLAGNEQFF; cdr3_nt: TGCGCCAGCAGTATGGGCCTAGCCGGCAATGAGCAGTTCTTC
v_call: TRBV19; d_call: TRBD1; j_call: TRBJ1-2; cdr3_length: 15; clone_size: NA; cdr3_aa: CASTKTGADSIGYTF; cdr3_nt: TGTGCCAGTACCAAGACAGGGGCGGATTCTATTGGCTACACCTTC
v_call: TRBV11-2; d_call: TRBD2; j_call: TRBJ2-5; cdr3_length: 15; clone_size: NA; cdr3_aa: CASSLVAGGPETQYF; cdr3_nt: TGTGCCAGCAGCTTAGTTGCGGGAGGGCCGGAGACCCAGTACTTC
v_call: TRBV7-2; d_call: NA; j_call: TRBJ1-1; cdr3_length: 17; clone_size: NA; cdr3_aa: CASSPRTPGTPNTEAFF; cdr3_nt: TGTGCCAGCAGCCCGCGGACTCCCGGGACACCGAACACTGAAGCTTTCTTT
v_call: TRBV9; d_call: NA; j_call: TRBJ2-7; cdr3_length: 13; clone_size: NA; cdr3_aa: CASSVVEGGEQYF; cdr3_nt: TGTGCCAGCAGCGTAGTTGAGGGCGGCGAGCAGTACTTC
v_call: TRBV12-3/TRBV12-4; d_call: TRBD2; j_call: TRBJ2-7; cdr3_length: 13; clone_size: NA; cdr3_aa: CASTRAGVAEQYF; cdr3_nt: TGTGCCAGCACCAGAGCGGGGGTTGCCGAGCAGTACTTC
v_call: TRBV5-1; d_call: NA; j_call: TRBJ1-2; cdr3_length: 12; clone_size: NA; cdr3_aa: CASGGDLYGYTF; cdr3_nt: TGCGCCAGCGGGGGGGACCTCTATGGCTACACCTTC
v_call: TRBV19; d_call: TRBD1; j_call: TRBJ1-4; cdr3_length: 17; clone_size: NA; cdr3_aa: CASSTRDRGASNEKLFF; cdr3_nt: TGTGCCAGTAGTACCCGGGACAGGGGGGCCTCTAATGAAAAACTGTTTTTT
v_call: TRBV6-6; d_call: TRBD2; j_call: TRBJ2-2; cdr3_length: 18; clone_size: NA; cdr3_aa: CASSPSGTSGLYTGELFF; cdr3_nt: TGTGCCAGCAGTCCAAGTGGGACTAGCGGGTTGTACACCGGGGAGCTGTTTTTT
v_call: TRBV3-1/TRBV3-2; d_call: NA; j_call: TRBJ1-5; cdr3_length: 12; clone_size: NA; cdr3_aa: CASSQGAGVQHF; cdr3_nt: TGTGCCAGCAGCCAAGGGGCAGGGGTCCAGCATTTT
v_call: TRBV11-2; d_call: NA; j_call: TRBJ1-2; cdr3_length: 14; clone_size: few; cdr3_aa: CASSRQTGLSGYTF; cdr3_nt: TGTGCCAGCAGCCGTCAAACAGGGCTTTCTGGCTACACCTTC
v_call: TRBV12-3/TRBV12-4; d_call: TRBD1; j_call: TRBJ1-1; cdr3_length: 13; clone_size: NA; cdr3_aa: CASILTGYTEAFF; cdr3_nt: TGTGCCAGCATTCTGACAGGGTACACTGAAGCTTTCTTT
v_call: TRBV3-1/TRBV3-2; d_call: NA; j_call: TRBJ2-1; cdr3_length: 16; clone_size: NA; cdr3_aa: CASSQDPGTKLHEQFF; cdr3_nt: TGTGCCAGCAGCCAAGATCCCGGGACAAAACTCCATGAGCAGTTCTTC
v_call: TRBV4-2; d_call: NA; j_call: TRBJ1-2; cdr3_length: 15; clone_size: NA; cdr3_aa: CASSQDPTTGYGYTF; cdr3_nt: TGTGCCAGCAGCCAAGATCCCACGACGGGATATGGCTACACCTTC
v_call: TRBV7-9; d_call: TRBD1; j_call: TRBJ1-6; cdr3_length: 15; clone_size: NA; cdr3_aa: CASSLGQGKNSPLHF; cdr3_nt: TGTGCCAGCAGCTTAGGACAGGGTAAAAATTCACCCCTCCACTTT
v_call: TRBV25-1; d_call: NA; j_call: TRBJ1-2; cdr3_length: 18; clone_size: NA; cdr3_aa: CASSDIRDSHMGDYGYTF; cdr3_nt: TGTGCCAGCAGTGACATCCGGGACTCTCATATGGGAGACTATGGCTACACCTTC
v_call: TRBV9; d_call: NA; j_call: TRBJ1-1; cdr3_length: 18; clone_size: few; cdr3_aa: CASSVALGGAEGNTEAFF; cdr3_nt: TGTGCCAGCAGCGTAGCCCTGGGGGGGGCGGAGGGGAACACTGAAGCTTTCTTT
v_call: TRBV6-5; d_call: TRBD1; j_call: TRBJ1-2; cdr3_length: 14; clone_size: NA; cdr3_aa: CASRQRQGPNGYTF; cdr3_nt: TGTGCCAGCAGGCAGAGACAGGGGCCAAATGGCTACACCTTC
v_call: TRBV12-3/TRBV12-4; d_call: NA; j_call: TRBJ1-1; cdr3_length: 11; clone_size: NA; cdr3_aa: CASSLERDAFF; cdr3_nt: TGTGCCAGCAGTTTAGAGAGGGATGCTTTCTTT
v_call: TRBV2; d_call: TRBD1; j_call: TRBJ1-2; cdr3_length: 15; clone_size: NA; cdr3_aa: CASSLPGQGIYGYTF; cdr3_nt: TGTGCCAGCAGTTTACCGGGACAGGGAATCTATGGCTACACCTTC
v_call: TRBV15; d_call: NA; j_call: TRBJ1-4; cdr3_length: 14; clone_size: few; cdr3_aa: CATSSSWSHEKLFF; cdr3_nt: TGTGCCACCAGCAGCTCATGGAGCCATGAAAAACTGTTTTTT
v_call: TRBV19; d_call: TRBD2; j_call: TRBJ2-7; cdr3_length: 16; clone_size: NA; cdr3_aa: CASSKNLAGSAYEQYF; cdr3_nt: TGTGCCAGTAGTAAGAATCTAGCGGGGTCCGCCTACGAGCAGTACTTC
v_call: TRBV5-1; d_call: TRBD1; j_call: TRBJ1-2; cdr3_length: 16; clone_size: NA; cdr3_aa: CASSPGTGRANYGYTF; cdr3_nt: TGCGCCAGCAGCCCAGGGACAGGCCGAGCTAACTATGGCTACACCTTC
v_call: TRBV15; d_call: NA; j_call: TRBJ2-1; cdr3_length: 15; clone_size: NA; cdr3_aa: CATSRDSRGDNEQFF; cdr3_nt: TGTGCCACCAGCAGAGATTCCAGGGGGGACAATGAGCAGTTCTTC
v_call: TRBV5-1; d_call: TRBD2; j_call: TRBJ2-1; cdr3_length: 16; clone_size: NA; cdr3_aa: CASSLGLAGGYGEQFF; cdr3_nt: TGCGCCAGCAGCTTGGGACTAGCGGGAGGGTATGGTGAGCAGTTCTTC
v_call: TRBV5-1; d_call: TRBD1; j_call: TRBJ1-3; cdr3_length: 13; clone_size: NA; cdr3_aa: CASSLDGQGMVGF; cdr3_nt: TGCGCCAGCAGCTTGGATGGACAGGGGATGGTCGGTTTT
v_call: TRBV7-9; d_call: NA; j_call: TRBJ1-2; cdr3_length: 13; clone_size: once; cdr3_aa: CASSPGSDYGYTF; cdr3_nt: TGTGCCAGCAGCCCAGGGTCCGACTATGGCTACACCTTC
v_call: TRBV29-1; d_call: TRBD1; j_call: TRBJ2-4; cdr3_length: 14; clone_size: NA; cdr3_aa: CSARGQLAKNIQYF; cdr3_nt: TGCAGCGCTCGGGGACAGCTAGCCAAAAACATTCAGTACTTC
v_call: TRBV27; d_call: NA; j_call: TRBJ1-5; cdr3_length: 14; clone_size: NA; cdr3_aa: CASSYRTDNQPQHF; cdr3_nt: TGTGCCAGCAGTTATCGGACAGACAATCAGCCCCAGCATTTT
v_call: TRBV6-5; d_call: TRBD2; j_call: TRBJ2-5; cdr3_length: 15; clone_size: NA; cdr3_aa: CASSPVAGVRETQYF; cdr3_nt: TGTGCCAGCAGTCCCGTAGCGGGAGTGCGAGAGACCCAGTACTTC
v_call: TRBV7-6; d_call: NA; j_call: TRBJ2-2; cdr3_length: 15; clone_size: NA; cdr3_aa: CASSNRTMNTGELFF; cdr3_nt: TGTGCCAGCAGCAACAGGACAATGAACACCGGGGAGCTGTTTTTT
v_call: TRBV7-2; d_call: TRBD2; j_call: TRBJ2-5; cdr3_length: 15; clone_size: NA; cdr3_aa: CASSKTSGVRETQYF; cdr3_nt: TGTGCCAGCAGTAAGACTAGCGGGGTAAGAGAGACCCAGTACTTC
v_call: TRBV27; d_call: TRBD1; j_call: TRBJ1-6; cdr3_length: 14; clone_size: NA; cdr3_aa: CASSRDRINSPLHF; cdr3_nt: TGTGCCAGCAGTCGGGACAGAATTAATTCACCCCTCCACTTT
v_call: TRBV7-2; d_call: TRBD1; j_call: TRBJ1-1; cdr3_length: 15; clone_size: NA; cdr3_aa: CASSTTGGMNTEAFF; cdr3_nt: TGTGCCAGCAGCACGACAGGGGGAATGAACACTGAAGCTTTCTTT
v_call: TRBV30; d_call: NA; j_call: TRBJ1-5; cdr3_length: 13; clone_size: NA; cdr3_aa: CAWSVKGGQPQHF; cdr3_nt: TGTGCCTGGAGTGTAAAGGGAGGTCAGCCCCAGCATTTT
v_call: TRBV6-2/TRBV6-3; d_call: TRBD2; j_call: TRBJ2-1; cdr3_length: 17; clone_size: NA; cdr3_aa: CASSRWVSGSSYNEQFF; cdr3_nt: TGTGCCAGCAGTCGCTGGGTTAGCGGGTCTTCCTACAATGAGCAGTTCTTC